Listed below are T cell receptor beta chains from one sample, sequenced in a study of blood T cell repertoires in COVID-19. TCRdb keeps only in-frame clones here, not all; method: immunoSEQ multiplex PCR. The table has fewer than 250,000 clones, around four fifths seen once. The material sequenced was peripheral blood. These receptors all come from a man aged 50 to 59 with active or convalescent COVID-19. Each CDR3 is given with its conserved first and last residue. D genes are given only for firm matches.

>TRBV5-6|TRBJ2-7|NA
CASSLGRGHEQYF
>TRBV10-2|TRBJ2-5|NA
CASSESYETQYF
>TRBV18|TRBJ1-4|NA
CASSPGAPREKLFF
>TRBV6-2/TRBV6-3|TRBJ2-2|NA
CASSYSSHGKRDTGELFF
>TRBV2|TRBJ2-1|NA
CASSWGAGTEQFF
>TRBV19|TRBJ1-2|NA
CASSTPGGGLYGYTF
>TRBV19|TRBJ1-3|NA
CASNPQGTGNTIYF
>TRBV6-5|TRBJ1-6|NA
CASTSDWNSPLHF
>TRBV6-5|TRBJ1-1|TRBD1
CASLNSGTGGTEAFF
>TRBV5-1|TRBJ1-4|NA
CATSDRPNEKLFF
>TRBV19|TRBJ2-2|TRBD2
CASSVGLAGDLNTGELFF
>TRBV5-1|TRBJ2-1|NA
CASSSPQTNYNEQFF
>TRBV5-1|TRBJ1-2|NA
CASSSLRGQGSYGYTF
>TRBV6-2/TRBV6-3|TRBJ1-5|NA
CASSTRVRNQPQHF
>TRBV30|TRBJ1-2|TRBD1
CAWMGTGGGYGYTF
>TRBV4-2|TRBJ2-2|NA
CASSPPGNTGELFF
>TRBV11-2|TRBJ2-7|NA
CASSFLLGGLSYEQYF
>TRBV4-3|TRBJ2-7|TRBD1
CASSHAGGEQYF
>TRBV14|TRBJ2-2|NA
CASSPQDTGELFF
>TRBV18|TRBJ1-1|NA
CASSPSRVLNTEAFF
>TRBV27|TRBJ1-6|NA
CASSVQGLYNSPLHF
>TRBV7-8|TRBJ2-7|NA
CASSSLAVSSYEQYF
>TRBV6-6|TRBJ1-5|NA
CASSLKAGNSNQPQHF
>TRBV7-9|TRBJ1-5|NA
CASSLGGSLNQPQHF
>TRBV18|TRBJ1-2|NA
CASSQRGGYGYTF
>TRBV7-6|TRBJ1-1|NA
CASSPGSPVNTEAFF
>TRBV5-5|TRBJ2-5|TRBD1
CASSLALTGNQETQYF
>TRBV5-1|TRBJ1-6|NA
CASSWRPGQDDSPLHF
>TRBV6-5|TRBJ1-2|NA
CASTPTGPYGYTF
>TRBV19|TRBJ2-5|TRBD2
CASSIDLLAGGQETQYF
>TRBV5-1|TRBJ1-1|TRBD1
CASSFARDRNTEAFF
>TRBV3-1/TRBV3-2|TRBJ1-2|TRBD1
CASSQMTGRSGYTF
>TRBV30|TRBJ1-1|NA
CAWGQNTEAFF
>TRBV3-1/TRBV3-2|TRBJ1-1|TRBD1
CASSPTGLPNTEAFF
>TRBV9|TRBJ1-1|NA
CASSVEAGWGKEAFF
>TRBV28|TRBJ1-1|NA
CASSFSVTEAFF
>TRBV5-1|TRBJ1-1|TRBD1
CASSLVGQGAQGTEAFF
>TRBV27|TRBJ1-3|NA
CASSLSRSAGNTIYF
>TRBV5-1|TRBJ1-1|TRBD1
CASTLVGTGSEAFF
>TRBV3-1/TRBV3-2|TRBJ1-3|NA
CASSQVFGSGNTIYF
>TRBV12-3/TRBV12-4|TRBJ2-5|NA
CASSLYRETQYF
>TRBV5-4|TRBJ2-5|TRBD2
CASSLASGASQETQYF
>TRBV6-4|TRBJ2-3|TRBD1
CASSLDRTSTDTQYF
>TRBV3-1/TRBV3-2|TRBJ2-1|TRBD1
CASSSGTGGYNEQFF
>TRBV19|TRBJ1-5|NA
CASSVQGNQPQHF
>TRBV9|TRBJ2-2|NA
CASSPRQGFPGELFF
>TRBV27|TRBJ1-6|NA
CASSKRGIESPLHF
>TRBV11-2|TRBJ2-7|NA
CASSSPYELEQYF
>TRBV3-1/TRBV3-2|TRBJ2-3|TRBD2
CASSPGASGRTDTQYF
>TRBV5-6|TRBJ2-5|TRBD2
CASSPLGGRGQETQYF
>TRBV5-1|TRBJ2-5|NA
CASSLETGQETQYF
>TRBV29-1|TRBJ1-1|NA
CSVENRRYTAEAFF